The 30 T cell receptor beta chains given below trace back to one sample, sequenced in a study of blood T cell repertoires in COVID-19. The table came from immunoSEQ multiplex PCR; TCRdb's copy has only in-frame clones and leaves some out. Among approximately 41,000 clones listed, around nine tenths were seen once. Sequenced: peripheral blood. These receptors came from a man aged 50-60 years with active COVID-19.

The rearrangement uses TRBV5-8 and TRBJ2-7; tentatively, D is TRBD2 (5 bases). The CDR3 is made up of 13 amino acids. Germline V gene lookup returns CDR1 SGHTS and CDR2 YDEGEE. The germline V and J ends were trimmed by 2 bases and 2 bases, with 8 bases remaining between them. The CDR3 bases are TGTGCCAGCAGCTTACTTAGCGCCTACGAGCAGTACTTC. Amino acids: CASSLLSAYEQYF.

Here the CDR3 reads CASSLGTIGGRTEAFF. CDR3 sequence (DNA): TGCGCCAGCAGCTTGGGTACTATTGGAGGGCGAACTGAAGCTTTCTTT. This chain connects TRBV5-1 to TRBJ1-1; D uncertain. Trimming removed 0 bases at V and 5 bases at J, with 17 bases between. This CDR3 is built from 16 residues. Germline CDR1 is SGHRS and CDR2 is YFSETQ. Full variable domain (rest looked up from reference TRBV5-1 and TRBJ1-1): KAGVTQTPRYLIKTRGQQVTLSCSPISGHRSVSWYQQTPGQGLQFLFEYFSETQRNKGNFPGRFSGRQFSNSRSEMNVSTLELGDSALYLCASSLGTIGGRTEAFFGQGTRLTVV.

The rearrangement joins TRBV7-9 to TRBJ2-3, with D possibly TRBD2 on 5 matching bases. CDR1 and CDR2 (germline): SEHNR, FQNEAQ (reference sequence). V shed 5 bases and J shed 2 bases, with 17 bases lying between them. The CDR3 sequence is 16 residues long. The CDR3 sequence is CASSTPDSQYTDTQYF. The CDR3 DNA is TGTGCCAGCAGCACACCGGACTCACAGTACACAGATACGCAGTATTTT.

The rearrangement uses TRBV6-1 and TRBJ2-2; 9 positions match TRBD1. J was trimmed by 7 bases and V by 1 base; bases with no gene match: 4. Germline loops: CDR1 MNHNS, CDR2 SASEGT. This CDR3 contains 15 residues. The CDR3 DNA reads TGTGCCAGCAGTGAAGAACAGGGGGCAAGCGGGGAGCTGTTTTTT. It codes for CASSEEQGASGELFF.

This chain uses TRBV12-3 or TRBV12-4 with TRBJ1-1; 7 nucleotides line up with TRBD1. The CDR3 contains 13 residues. J lost 6 bases, V lost 2 bases, and 3 bases had no gene match. The DNA for the CDR3 is TGTGCCAGCAGTTTATTCAGGGGGGCTGAAGCTTTCTTT. It encodes CASSLFRGAEAFF.

This chain links TRBV7-2 with TRBJ1-6; 7 bases line up with TRBD1. Germline loops: CDR1 SGHTA, CDR2 FQGNSA. This CDR3 comprises 15 residues. The ends lost 4 bases at V and 3 bases at J; junction bases unmatched: 3. This chain's CDR3 is CASSYRQGYNSPLHF. The CDR3 DNA reads TGTGCCAGCAGCTACCGACAGGGCTATAATTCACCCCTCCACTTT. Together with reference TRBV7-2 and TRBJ1-6, the CDR3 gives the full variable domain: GAGVSQSPSNKVTEKGKDVELRCDPISGHTALYWYRQSLGQGLEFLIYFQGNSAPDKSGLPSDRFSAERTGGSVSTLTIQRTQQEDSAVYLCASSYRQGYNSPLHFGNGTRLTVT.

The chain is built from TRBV6-5 and TRBJ2-7, with D possibly TRBD1 on 7 matching bases. V was shortened by 0 bases and J by 2 bases, with 14 bases between the two germline ends. Germline CDR1 reads MNHEY; CDR2 reads SVGAGI. This CDR3 is 16 amino acids long. CDR3 sequence: CASSYSNPGGTYEQYF. The DNA for the CDR3 is TGTGCCAGCAGTTACTCGAATCCAGGGGGGACCTACGAGCAGTACTTC.

The CDR3 coding sequence is TGTGCCAGCAGTTACGGGCAGGGCCCCTACGAGCAGTACTTC. Residues: CASSYGQGPYEQYF. V and J are TRBV6-6 and TRBJ2-7, with D perhaps matching TRBD1 (5 bases). There are 14 residues in the CDR3. CDR1 is MNHNY and CDR2 is SVGAGI in the germline V gene (reference sequence). V lost 2 bases to trimming and J lost 2 bases, with 10 bases between them.

The CDR3 here is CASSVGTGTGDNEQFF. The DNA of the CDR3 is TGTGCCAGCAGTGTAGGCACCGGGACAGGGGACAATGAGCAGTTCTTC. This sequence joins TRBV27 and TRBJ2-1; 10 nucleotides match TRBD1. The CDR3 spans 16 residues. Germline CDR1 MNHEY, CDR2 SMNVEV (reference sequence). V trimming: 5 bases; J trimming: 5 bases; junction bases outside the gene matches: 9.

V usage is TRBV18 and J usage is TRBJ1-2, with a possible D match to TRBD1 (5 bases). This CDR3 region has 14 residues. Germline V gene data show CDR1 as KGHSH and CDR2 as LQKENI. Trimming took off 2 bases at V and 4 bases at J, with 11 bases between the two ends. CDR3 nucleotide sequence: TGTGCCAGCTCACCAGGGGCTACCGGCTATGGCTACACCTTC. Amino acid sequence: CASSPGATGYGYTF.

The chain carries TRBV28 and TRBJ2-7, with 8 bases identical to TRBD1. The CDR3 extends over 13 amino acids. V lost 4 bases and J lost 4; bases outside the gene matches: 3. Per the germline V gene, CDR1 is MDHEN and CDR2 is SYDVKM. Here the CDR3 DNA reads TGTGCCAGCAGTTCCGGACAGGGATACGAGCAGTACTTC. Its translation is CASSSGQGYEQYF. The full variable domain, with the rest looked up from reference TRBV28 and TRBJ2-7, is DVKVTQSSRYLVKRTGEKVFLECVQDMDHENMFWYRQDPGLGLRLIYFSYDVKMKEKGDIPEGYSVSREKKERFSLILESASTNQTSMYLCASSSGQGYEQYFGPGTRLTVT.

V usage is TRBV12-3 or TRBV12-4 and J usage is TRBJ2-5, with 8 bases matching TRBD1. CDR3 size: 13 residues. V dropped 6 bases and J dropped 2; count of bases not matched to a gene: 2. The CDR3 nucleotides are TGTGCCAGCAGCAGGGGGCGGCAAGAGACCCAGTACTTC. Its protein is CASSRGRQETQYF.

This CDR3 reads CASRGTGTTHETQYF. DNA of the CDR3: TGCGCCAGCAGGGGTACAGGGACGACTCACGAGACCCAGTACTTC. V usage is TRBV5-1 and J usage is TRBJ2-5; weak D call: TRBD1 (6 bases). In germline, CDR1 is SGHRS, CDR2 YFSETQ. The CDR3 consists of 15 residues. V was pared by 5 bases and J by 5 bases, with 19 bases between.

The chain joins TRBV6-2 or TRBV6-3 to TRBJ2-3; TRBD2 aligns across 10 bases. Looked up from germline, CDR1 is MNHEY and CDR2 is SVGEGT. V dropped 5 bases and J dropped 3; count of bases not matched to a gene: 5. This CDR3 contains 15 residues. Here the CDR3 DNA reads TGTGCCAGCAGTCGGCTAGCGGGAGTAACAGATACGCAGTATTTT. Residues: CASSRLAGVTDTQYF.

The chain employs TRBV11-2 and TRBJ1-2, with a weak D call TRBD1 (6 bases). The CDR3 consists of 13 residues. V was trimmed by 5 bases and J by 5 bases, leaving 12 bases between them. Germline V gives CDR1 SGHAT, CDR2 FQNNGV. DNA of the CDR3: TGTGCCAGCAGCCTTACAGGGTTTTATGGCTACACCTTC. This encodes CASSLTGFYGYTF.

This chain connects TRBV7-3 to TRBJ2-2, with 8 bases aligning to TRBD1. Germline V gene sequence: CDR1 SGHTA, CDR2 FQGTGA. CDR3 length: 16 residues. V was pared by 5 bases and J by 3 bases, with 8 bases of the junction left unmatched. Here the CDR3 reads CASSAPGGAHTGELFF. The CDR3 region has the DNA TGTGCCAGCAGCGCCCCAGGGGGCGCACACACCGGGGAGCTGTTTTTT.

This chain uses TRBV27 with TRBJ2-7, with 9 bases that match TRBD2. Germline CDR1 MNHEY, CDR2 SMNVEV (reference sequence). The CDR3 has 16 amino acids. With 5 bases clipped from V and 2 bases from J, the junction kept 10 bases outside the gene matches. As DNA, the CDR3 is TGTGCCAGCAGTAAGCGGGGGGACGTACCGACCTACGAGCAGTACTTC. Protein: CASSKRGDVPTYEQYF.

This chain connects TRBV13 to TRBJ2-1; D is uncertain. Trimming shortened V by 4 bases and J by 4 bases, and 5 bases separated the two germline ends. This CDR3 spans 12 amino acids. From germline, CDR1 is PRHDT and CDR2 FYEKMQ (reference sequence). CDR3 in DNA: TGTGCCAGCAGCTCTATATACAATGAGCAGTTCTTC. It specifies CASSSIYNEQFF. Filled out from reference TRBV13 and TRBJ2-1, the complete variable domain reads AAGVIQSPRHLIKEKRETATLKCYPIPRHDTVYWYQQGPGQDPQFLISFYEKMQSDKGSIPDRFSAQQFSDYHSELNMSSLELGDSALYFCASSSIYNEQFFGPGTRLTVL.

The chain combines TRBV24-1 with TRBJ2-2; TRBD2 might be the D (6 bases). This CDR3 region has 15 residues. CDR1 and CDR2 from the germline V gene are KGHDR and SFDVKD. The V gene lost 6 bases and the J gene lost 6 bases, with 16 bases spanning the gap. CDR3 protein: CATSRLAIGAGELFF. Here the CDR3 DNA reads TGTGCCACCAGTCGGCTAGCGATCGGGGCCGGGGAGCTGTTTTTT.

This sequence joins TRBV2 and TRBJ2-2; TRBD2 matches 11 bases. Germline CDR1 reads SNHLY; CDR2 reads FYNNEI. Trimming at V came to 4 bases and at J to 1 base, leaving 2 bases not matched to a gene. The CDR3 is made up of 16 amino acids. CDR3 protein: CASSGGTSGNTGELFF. The CDR3 DNA reads as TGTGCCAGCAGTGGTGGGACTAGCGGGAACACCGGGGAGCTGTTTTTT.

This clone was seen once. The rearrangement links TRBV11-2 to TRBJ2-7, with 15 bases that match TRBD2. J gave up 3 bases and V 3 bases, and 0 bases lay outside the gene matches. Germline assignment: CDR1 SGHAT and CDR2 FQNNGV. This CDR3 region has 15 residues. CDR3 in DNA: TGTGCCAGCAGCTTGGGACTAGCGGGAGGCTACGAGCAGTACTTC. Residues: CASSLGLAGGYEQYF. Using reference TRBV11-2 and TRBJ2-7 for the parts outside the CDR3, the full variable domain is EAGVAQSPRYKIIEKRQSVAFWCNPISGHATLYWYQQILGQGPKLLIQFQNNGVVDDSQLPKDRFSAERLKGVDSTLKIQPAKLEDSAVYLCASSLGLAGGYEQYFGPGTRLTVT.

CDR3 sequence (DNA): TGTGCCAGCAGCCCCTCTAGCGGGAGGGCCTTGGACGAGCAGTACTTC. Encoded protein: CASSPSSGRALDEQYF. The V call is TRBV7-2, the J call TRBJ2-7, with TRBD2 matching 12 bases. CDR1 and CDR2 (germline): SGHTA, FQGNSA. The junction had 10 bases not matched to a gene; V was cut back by 5 bases and J by 5 bases. The CDR3 sequence is 16 residues long.

V usage is TRBV4-3 and J usage is TRBJ2-7; 8 bases agree with TRBD2. The germline CDR1 and CDR2 sequences are LGHNA and YSLEER. This CDR3 has 16 residues. The V gene end was trimmed by 0 bases and the J gene end by 4 bases; junction bases not matched to a gene: 8. CDR3 nucleotide sequence: TGCGCCAGCAGCCAAGATAGGGGGACTAGGACATACGAGCAGTACTTC. Its translation is CASSQDRGTRTYEQYF.

This clone was observed once. V and J are TRBV9 and TRBJ2-1; unclear D gene. With 7 bases removed from V and 0 bases from J, the gap between germline ends came to 11 bases. The CDR3 loop spans 14 amino acids. Looked up from germline, CDR1 is SGDLS and CDR2 is YYNGEE. CDR3 nucleotides: TGTGCCAGCGGAGAGGTAGGCTCCTACAATGAGCAGTTCTTC. Its translation: CASGEVGSYNEQFF.

The chain carries TRBV25-1 and TRBJ2-7; D may be TRBD2 (6 bases). Trimming removed 11 bases at V and 1 base at J, with 15 bases between. The germline V gene has CDR1 MGHDK and CDR2 SYGVNS. This CDR3 has 13 amino acids. The CDR3, as DNA: TGTGCCCCCAACCGGAGGGGATCCTACGAGCAGTACTTC. This codes for CAPNRRGSYEQYF.

Here the CDR3 DNA reads TGTGCCAGCAGTCCCGGGACAGGGGGTGTAAATGAGCAGTTCTTC. Its translation: CASSPGTGGVNEQFF. V and J are TRBV6-2 or TRBV6-3 and TRBJ2-1; 11 nucleotides agree with TRBD1. The CDR3 is 15 residues long. The germline gives CDR1 MNHEY, CDR2 SVGEGT. J gave up 7 bases and V 5 bases, and 7 bases lay outside the gene matches.

This clone was seen a single time. This CDR3 reads CSVMTGTGKETQYF. The CDR3 nucleotides are TGCAGCGTGATGACCGGGACAGGGAAAGAGACCCAGTACTTC. The chain carries TRBV29-1 and TRBJ2-5; the match to TRBD1 covers 9 bases. Germline V gives CDR1 SQVTM, CDR2 ANQGSEA. Losses at the gene ends were 6 bases for V and 3 bases for J; bases not matched to a gene: 8. The CDR3 contains 14 residues. Variable domain in full (rest from reference TRBV29-1 and TRBJ2-5): SAVISQKPSRDICQRGTSLTIQCQVDSQVTMMFWYRQQPGQSLTLIATANQGSEATYESGFVIDKFPISRPNLTFSTLTVSNMSPEDSSIYLCSVMTGTGKETQYFGPGTRLLVL.

The chain joins TRBV4-1 to TRBJ2-7; TRBD2 might be the D (6 bases). Trimming took off 3 bases at V and 5 bases at J, with 11 bases between the two ends. The V gene's germline CDR1 is MGHRA and CDR2 YSYEKL. The CDR3 is 13 amino acids. The CDR3 protein is CASSQVAAHEQYF. In DNA, the CDR3 is TGCGCCAGCAGCCAGGTAGCGGCCCACGAGCAGTACTTC.

The chain has TRBV28 and TRBJ2-1; TRBD2 matches 9 bases. V shed 1 base and J 1 base; nucleotides not matched to a gene: 2. This CDR3 is 16 amino acids long. Per germline, CDR1 MDHEN and CDR2 SYDVKM. CDR3: CASSLSAGGSYNEQFF. In DNA, the CDR3 is TGTGCCAGCAGTTTATCCGCGGGAGGGTCCTACAATGAGCAGTTCTTC.

This chain links TRBV7-8 with TRBJ2-1; 7 bases agree with TRBD1. The CDR3 runs to 17 residues. Losses at the gene ends were 4 bases for V and 6 bases for J; bases not matched to a gene: 15. The V gene's germline CDR1 is SGHVS and CDR2 FQNEAQ. The CDR3 here is CASSSSKTPGGLNEQFF. The CDR3 DNA reads TGTGCCAGCAGCTCGAGTAAGACACCAGGGGGTCTCAATGAGCAGTTCTTC.